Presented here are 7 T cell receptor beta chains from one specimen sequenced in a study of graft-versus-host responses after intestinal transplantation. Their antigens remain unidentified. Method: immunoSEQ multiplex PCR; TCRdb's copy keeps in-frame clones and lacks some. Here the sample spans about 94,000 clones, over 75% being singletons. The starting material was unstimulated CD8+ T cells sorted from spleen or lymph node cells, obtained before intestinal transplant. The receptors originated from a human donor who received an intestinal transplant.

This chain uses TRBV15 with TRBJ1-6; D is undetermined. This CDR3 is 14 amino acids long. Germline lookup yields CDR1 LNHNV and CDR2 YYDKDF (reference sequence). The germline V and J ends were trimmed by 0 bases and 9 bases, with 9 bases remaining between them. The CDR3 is CATSREGGGSPLHF. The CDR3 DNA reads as TGTGCCACCAGCAGAGAAGGAGGAGGTTCACCCCTCCACTTT.

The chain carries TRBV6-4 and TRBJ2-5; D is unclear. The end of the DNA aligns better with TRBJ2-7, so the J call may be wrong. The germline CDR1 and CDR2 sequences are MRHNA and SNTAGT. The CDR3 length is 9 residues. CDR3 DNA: TGTGCCAGCCCCTACGAGCAGTACTTC. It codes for CASPYEQYF.

The CDR3 DNA sequence: TGTGCCAGCAGTCCCCCTCGGGACAGGGACAATCAGCCCCAGCATTTT. Protein sequence: CASSPPRDRDNQPQHF. The chain joins TRBV28 to TRBJ1-5; TRBD1 matches 9 bases. Germline trimming cut 5 bases from V and 3 bases from J; bases unmatched to any gene: 8. Germline V CDR1 and CDR2: MDHEN, SYDVKM. This CDR3 is built from 16 residues. The full variable domain, its missing parts supplied by reference TRBV28 and TRBJ1-5, is DVKVTQSSRYLVKRTGEKVFLECVQDMDHENMFWYRQDPGLGLRLIYFSYDVKMKEKGDIPEGYSVSREKKERFSLILESASTNQTSMYLCASSPPRDRDNQPQHFGDGTRLSIL.

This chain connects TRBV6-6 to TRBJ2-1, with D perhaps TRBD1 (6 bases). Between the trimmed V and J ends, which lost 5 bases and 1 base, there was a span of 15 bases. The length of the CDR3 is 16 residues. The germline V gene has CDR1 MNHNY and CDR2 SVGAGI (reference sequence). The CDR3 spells CASSLTTGKSYNEQFF. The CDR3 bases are TGTGCCAGCAGTCTGACGACAGGAAAGTCCTACAATGAGCAGTTCTTC.

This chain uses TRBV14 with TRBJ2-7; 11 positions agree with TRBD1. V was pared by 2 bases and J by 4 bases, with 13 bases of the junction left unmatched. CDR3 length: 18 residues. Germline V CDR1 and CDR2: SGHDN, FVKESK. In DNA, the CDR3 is TGTGCCAGCAGCCAACCCCAGGGACAGGGGGTAGGGCGTTACGAGCAGTACTTC. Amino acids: CASSQPQGQGVGRYEQYF.

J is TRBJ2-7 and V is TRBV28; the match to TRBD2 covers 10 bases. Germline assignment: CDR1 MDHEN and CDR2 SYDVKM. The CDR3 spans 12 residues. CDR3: CGTRTSGYEQYF. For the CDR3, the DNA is TGTGGGACCCGGACTAGCGGCTACGAGCAGTACTTC.

CDR3 sequence: CASSSGGSSYEQYF. The CDR3 DNA is TGTGCCAGCAGTTCGGGCGGGAGCTCCTACGAGCAGTACTTC. The chain joins TRBV27 to TRBJ2-7; 7 bases agree with TRBD2. CDR1 and CDR2 from the germline V gene are MNHEY and SMNVEV (reference sequence). This CDR3 region has 14 residues. V gave up 4 bases and J gave up 0 bases; unmatched junction bases: 3.